The source of this T cell receptor (beta chain) is a study of cytomegalovirus exposure and HLA in healthy donors. CDR1 and CDR2 from the germline V gene are SGHAT and FQNNGV. Trimming left V 4 bases short and J 4 bases short, with 16 bases between. The CDR3 spans 15 residues. The PCR employed 60 Vbeta primers together with 13 Jbeta primers. Only in-frame clones appear in the TCRdb table, and some are missing; sequencing was by immunoSEQ multiplex PCR. The sample yields 100,000 to 150,000 clones, approximately 74% seen once. The chain combines TRBV11-2 with TRBJ2-5; tentatively, D is TRBD1 (5 bases). The TCR was taken from a male donor in good health and CMV-seronegative. Specimen: PBMCs. As DNA, the CDR3 is TGTGCCAGCAGCTCTCGCGACAAGGGGATAGAGACCCAGTACTTC. Protein sequence: CASSSRDKGIETQYF.